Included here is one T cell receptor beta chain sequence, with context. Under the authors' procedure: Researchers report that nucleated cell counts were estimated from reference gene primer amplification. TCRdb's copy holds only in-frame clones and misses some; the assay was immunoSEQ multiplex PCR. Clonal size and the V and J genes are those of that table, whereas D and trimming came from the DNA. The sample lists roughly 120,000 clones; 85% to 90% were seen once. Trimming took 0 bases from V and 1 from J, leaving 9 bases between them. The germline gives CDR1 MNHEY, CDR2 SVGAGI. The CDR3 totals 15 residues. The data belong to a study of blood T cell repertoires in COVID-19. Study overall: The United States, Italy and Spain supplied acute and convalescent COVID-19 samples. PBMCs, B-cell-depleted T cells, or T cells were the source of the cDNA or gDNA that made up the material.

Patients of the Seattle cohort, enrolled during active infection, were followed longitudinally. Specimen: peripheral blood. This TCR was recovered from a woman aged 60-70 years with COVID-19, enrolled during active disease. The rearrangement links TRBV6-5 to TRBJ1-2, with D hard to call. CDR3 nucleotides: TGTGCCAGCAGTTACTCAGCGGGCCTTAACTATGGCTACACCTTC. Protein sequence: CASSYSAGLNYGYTF.